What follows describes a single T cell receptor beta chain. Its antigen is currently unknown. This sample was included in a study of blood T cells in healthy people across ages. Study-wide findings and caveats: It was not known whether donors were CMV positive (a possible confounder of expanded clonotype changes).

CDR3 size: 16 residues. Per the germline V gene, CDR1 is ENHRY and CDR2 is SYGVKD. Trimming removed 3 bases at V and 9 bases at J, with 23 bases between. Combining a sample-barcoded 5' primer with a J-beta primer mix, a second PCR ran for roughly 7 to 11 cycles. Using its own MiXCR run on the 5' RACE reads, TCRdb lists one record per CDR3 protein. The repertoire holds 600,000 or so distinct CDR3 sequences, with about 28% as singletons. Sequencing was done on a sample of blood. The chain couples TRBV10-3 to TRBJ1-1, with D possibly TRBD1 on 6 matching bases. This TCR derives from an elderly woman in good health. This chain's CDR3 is CAISETQGRGRAKAFF. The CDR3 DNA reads TGTGCCATCAGTGAAACGCAAGGCAGGGGACGGGCTAAAGCTTTCTTT.